These 11 T cell receptor beta chains originate from one sample sequenced in a study of Ad26.COV2.S vaccination and SARS-CoV-2 variants. Treatment: approximately 18 received Ad26.COV2.S at low or high dose, single or two shots; 5 received placebo; per-sample allocation not given. Samples analyzed were those drawn on day 63 after the first vaccine or placebo injection. TCRdb's copy holds only in-frame clones and misses some; the assay was immunoSEQ multiplex PCR. The repertoire consists of fewer than 400,000 clones, with about nine tenths occurring once and the leading ten covering roughly 3.2%. The material sequenced was peripheral blood, taken in a trial of Ad26.COV2.S vaccine versus placebo. These receptors all come from a person between 18 and 59 years old who received the Ad26.COV2.S COVID-19 vaccine or a placebo.

The chain carries TRBV28 and TRBJ2-2; 9 bases match TRBD1. This CDR3 has 15 amino acids. V trimming: 4 bases; J trimming: 5 bases; junction bases outside the gene matches: 5. Germline V lookup: CDR1 MDHEN, CDR2 SYDVKM. CDR3 coding DNA: TGTGCCAGCAGTTCGTCCGGGACAGGGACCGGGGAGCTGTTTTTT. Translating it yields CASSSSGTGTGELFF.

The V gene is TRBV4-3, the J gene TRBJ2-2; 9 bases line up with TRBD1. CDR3 length equals 17 residues. CDR1 and CDR2 from the germline V gene are LGHNA and YSLEER. With 3 bases clipped from V and 1 base from J, the junction kept 6 bases outside the gene matches. The CDR3 region is CASSHHPDRGNTGELFF. The DNA for the CDR3 is TGCGCCAGCAGCCACCACCCGGACAGGGGGAACACCGGGGAGCTGTTTTTT.

The rearrangement joins TRBV6-1 to TRBJ2-6, with 8 bases matching TRBD1. Germline values: CDR1 MNHNS, CDR2 SASEGT. The CDR3 runs to 17 residues. V shed 0 bases, J shed 8 bases, and the junction held 9 bases outside the gene matches. The CDR3 sequence: CASSEASQDRETNVLTF. CDR3 bases: TGTGCCAGCAGTGAAGCCAGCCAGGACAGGGAAACCAACGTCCTGACTTTC.

The gene calls are TRBV27 and TRBJ1-1, with unresolved D. V lost 3 bases and J 0 bases, leaving 8 bases between the germline ends. CDR3 size: 14 residues. Germline V gene lookup returns CDR1 MNHEY and CDR2 SMNVEV (reference sequence). The CDR3 sequence: CASSFRGLNTEAFF. In nucleotides, the CDR3 is TGTGCCAGCAGTTTCCGAGGGTTGAACACTGAAGCTTTCTTT.

The sample holds one count of this clone. This chain links TRBV12-5 with TRBJ2-3, with D perhaps matching TRBD1 (6 bases). The V gene lost 3 bases and the J gene lost 0 bases, with 10 bases spanning the gap. CDR1 and CDR2 from the germline V gene are LGHNT and FRNRAP. CDR3 length: 15 amino acids. The DNA of the CDR3 is TGTGCTAGTGGTTTTGTCACAGGGAGCACAGATACGCAGTATTTT. Its translation is CASGFVTGSTDTQYF.

The V gene is TRBV14, the J gene TRBJ2-3; D is undetermined. The CDR3 has 16 amino acids. Between the trimmed V and J ends, which lost 0 bases and 0 bases, there was a span of 10 bases. The germline CDR1 and CDR2 sequences are SGHDN and FVKESK. The CDR3 loop reads CASSQDNWGSTDTQYF. The CDR3 region has the DNA TGTGCCAGCAGCCAAGATAACTGGGGAAGCACAGATACGCAGTATTTT.

This sequence joins TRBV27 and TRBJ2-7; perhaps TRBD2 as D (6 bases). Looked up from germline, CDR1 is MNHEY and CDR2 is SMNVEV (reference sequence). V lost 5 bases and J 1 base, leaving 12 bases between the germline ends. This CDR3 is 14 amino acids long. Here the CDR3 DNA reads TGTGCCAGCAGTCCGGGGACTGAATCCTACGAGCAGTACTTC. Protein sequence: CASSPGTESYEQYF.

The V and J genes are TRBV7-9 and TRBJ2-7; weak D call: TRBD2 (5 bases). Trimming left V 5 bases short and J 4 bases short, with 21 bases between. Germline loops: CDR1 SEHNR, CDR2 FQNEAQ (reference sequence). The CDR3 contains 16 residues. CDR3 loop: CASSNPERVDSYEQYF. CDR3 sequence (DNA): TGTGCCAGCAGCAACCCCGAGAGGGTGGATTCTTACGAGCAGTACTTC.

The J gene is TRBJ1-1, the V gene TRBV6-1; 7 bases map to TRBD1. The CDR3 covers 15 residues. Trimming at V came to 1 base and at J to 0 bases, leaving 2 bases not matched to a gene. Germline V gene data show CDR1 as MNHNS and CDR2 as SASEGT. The CDR3 nucleotides are TGTGCCAGCAGTGAAGAGGGACAGATGAACACTGAAGCTTTCTTT. Encoded protein: CASSEEGQMNTEAFF.

V is TRBV10-3 and J is TRBJ1-1; 10 nucleotides line up with TRBD1. Germline CDR1 ENHRY, CDR2 SYGVKD. The CDR3 is 16 amino acids. Trimming cost V 4 bases and J 4 bases; bases outside gene matches: 9. Written as DNA, the CDR3 is TGTGCCATCAGTGGAGGGGACAGGGGTGATGGCACTGAAGCTTTCTTT. It is translated as CAISGGDRGDGTEAFF.

The J gene is TRBJ1-2, the V gene TRBV19, with D hard to call. Looked up from germline, CDR1 is LNHDA and CDR2 is SQIVND (reference sequence). V shed 7 bases and J shed 2 bases, with 17 bases lying between them. The CDR3 runs 15 residues. CDR3 sequence (DNA): TGTGCCAGTACTAACCGGGATGGATTGAACTATGGCTACACCTTC. Translating gives CASTNRDGLNYGYTF. Based on the CDR3 plus reference TRBV19 and TRBJ1-2, the full variable domain is DGGITQSPKYLFRKEGQNVTLSCEQNLNHDAMYWYRQDPGQGLRLIYYSQIVNDFQKGDIAEGYSVSREKKESFPLTVTSAQKNPTAFYLCASTNRDGLNYGYTFGSGTRLTVV.